A selection of T cell receptor beta chains follows, all from one sample in a study of CD8+CD57+ T cells in acquired aplastic anemia. One entry per CDR3 protein results from TCRdb running MiXCR on the reads. The sample consists of roughly 120,000 distinct CDR3 sequences, about 50% of them appearing once. The sample taken for sequencing was sorted CD4+, CD8+, or CD8+CD57+ T cells (not recorded which) from PBMCs. The receptors derive from a human donor with aplastic anemia. CDR3s include the opening cysteine and the closing phenylalanine or tryptophan. Fields, in order: CDR3 length, clone size, V gene, D gene, J gene, CDR3 protein, CDR3 DNA. The D gene is left open where the match is weak. A clone size is listed for some rows: how often the clone was seen (once, few, many), or a class if it is expanded.

length: 13
size: many
V: TRBV20-1
D: .
J: TRBJ1-5
CDR3: CGLRFLSNQPQHF
DNA: TGCGGCTTAAGATTTCTAAGCAATCAGCCCCAGCATTTT

length: 19
size: large
V: TRBV20-1
D: TRBD2
J: TRBJ2-3
CDR3: CSARDPPVSGTRGTDTQYF
DNA: TGCAGTGCTAGAGATCCCCCCGTTAGCGGGACGCGGGGCACAGATACGCAGTATTTT

length: 13
size: .
V: TRBV7-6
D: .
J: TRBJ2-1
CDR3: CASSLKGGNEQFF
DNA: TGTGCCAGCAGCTTAAAGGGGGGCAATGAGCAGTTCTTC

length: 14
size: .
V: TRBV2
D: TRBD2
J: TRBJ2-5
CDR3: CASSAGLAVETQYF
DNA: TGTGCCAGCAGCGCGGGGCTAGCGGTAGAGACCCAGTACTTC

length: 15
size: .
V: TRBV15
D: .
J: TRBJ2-1
CDR3: CATSRGSGWKFEQFF
DNA: TGTGCCACCAGCAGAGGTTCGGGGTGGAAGTTTGAGCAGTTCTTC

length: 13
size: .
V: TRBV7-2
D: TRBD2
J: TRBJ2-7
CDR3: CASSSASGYEQYF
DNA: TGTGCCAGCAGCTCCGCTAGCGGCTACGAGCAGTACTTC

length: 13
size: once
V: TRBV20-1
D: TRBD2
J: TRBJ2-7
CDR3: CSGGNGPSGEQCF
DNA: TGCAGTGGCGGGAACGGGCCCAGCGGGGAGCAGTGCTTC

length: 13
size: many
V: TRBV24-1
D: TRBD1
J: TRBJ2-7
CDR3: CATSEGRGKEQYF
DNA: TGTGCCACCAGTGAAGGCAGGGGGAAAGAGCAGTACTTC

length: 13
size: .
V: TRBV24-1
D: .
J: TRBJ2-3
CDR3: CATSGTKADTQYF
DNA: TGTGCCACCAGTGGGACGAAGGCAGATACGCAGTATTTT

length: 13
size: .
V: TRBV19
D: .
J: TRBJ1-1
CDR3: CASSIRPGTEAFF
DNA: TGTGCCAGTAGTATTAGACCGGGTACTGAAGCTTTCTTT

length: 12
size: .
V: TRBV2
D: .
J: TRBJ2-3
CDR3: CASTDGTDTQYF
DNA: TGTGCCAGCACTGACGGCACAGATACGCAGTATTTT

length: 15
size: many
V: TRBV15
D: TRBD1
J: TRBJ1-2
CDR3: CATRTDRGTNYGYTF
DNA: TGTGCCACCAGGACCGACAGGGGAACTAACTATGGCTACACCTTC

length: 15
size: .
V: TRBV24-1
D: TRBD2
J: TRBJ2-3
CDR3: CATSAWEGGTDTQYF
DNA: TGTGCCACCAGTGCCTGGGAGGGAGGCACAGATACGCAGTATTTT

length: 15
size: .
V: TRBV10-3
D: .
J: TRBJ2-3
CDR3: CATRAPRQSTDTQYF
DNA: TGTGCCACCAGGGCCCCGAGACAGAGCACAGATACGCAGTATTTT

length: 16
size: .
V: TRBV11-2
D: TRBD1
J: TRBJ2-3
CDR3: CASSFSGTGVPDTQYF
DNA: TGTGCCAGCAGCTTCAGTGGGACAGGGGTCCCAGATACGCAGTATTTT

length: 14
size: .
V: TRBV24-1
D: .
J: TRBJ2-5
CDR3: CATSDPDGQETQYF
DNA: TGTGCCACCAGTGATCCGGACGGCCAAGAGACCCAGTACTTC

length: 12
size: .
V: TRBV29-1
D: TRBD1
J: TRBJ1-1
CDR3: CSVGDRNTEAFF
DNA: TGCAGCGTTGGGGACAGAAACACTGAAGCTTTCTTT

length: 14
size: .
V: TRBV7-6
D: TRBD2
J: TRBJ2-7
CDR3: CASSPNGLAREQYF
DNA: TGTGCCAGCAGCCCTAACGGACTAGCGCGGGAGCAGTACTTC

length: 18
size: .
V: TRBV11-1
D: TRBD1
J: TRBJ2-3
CDR3: CASSLVGWTGSGTDTQYF
DNA: TGTGCCAGCAGCTTAGTCGGCTGGACAGGGTCGGGCACAGATACGCAGTATTTT

length: 16
size: .
V: TRBV10-2
D: .
J: TRBJ1-2
CDR3: CASSGRIGAGDYGYTF
DNA: TGCGCCAGCAGTGGCCGAATAGGGGCGGGGGACTATGGCTACACCTTC

length: 17
size: many
V: TRBV20-1
D: TRBD2
J: TRBJ2-1
CDR3: CSASPLWAGVRYNEQFF
DNA: TGCAGTGCTAGCCCCCTTTGGGCGGGAGTGAGGTACAATGAGCAGTTCTTC

length: 12
size: .
V: TRBV29-1
D: .
J: TRBJ1-2
CDR3: CSVQNRALGYTF
DNA: TGCAGCGTTCAGAACAGGGCACTAGGCTACACCTTC

length: 14
size: .
V: TRBV29-1
D: TRBD1
J: TRBJ2-7
CDR3: CSQDQDRVYYEQYF
DNA: TGCAGCCAGGATCAGGACAGGGTCTACTACGAGCAGTACTTC

length: 14
size: once
V: TRBV7-9
D: .
J: TRBJ2-3
CDR3: CASSPGSSAGTQYF
DNA: TGTGCCAGCAGCCCAGGATCTAGTGCTGGTACGCAGTATTTT

length: 14
size: .
V: TRBV10-1
D: .
J: TRBJ1-1
CDR3: CASSERVENTEAFF
DNA: TGCGCCAGCAGTGAAAGGGTTGAGAACACTGAAGCTTTCTTT

length: 17
size: .
V: TRBV6-5
D: .
J: TRBJ2-5
CDR3: CASSYSRQMVHQETQYF
DNA: TGTGCCAGCAGTTACTCGAGGCAGATGGTCCACCAAGAGACCCAGTACTTC

length: 14
size: many
V: TRBV5-6
D: .
J: TRBJ1-3
CDR3: CASSLAGFGNTIYF
DNA: TGTGCCAGCAGCTTGGCAGGGTTCGGAAACACCATATATTTT

length: 14
size: few
V: TRBV5-1
D: TRBD1
J: TRBJ2-1
CDR3: CASSTDRAYNEQFF
DNA: TGCGCCAGCAGCACCGACAGGGCCTACAATGAGCAGTTCTTC

length: 9
size: .
V: TRBV20-1
D: .
J: TRBJ2-7
CDR3: CGRKGEQYF
DNA: TGCGGGAGGAAGGGCGAGCAGTACTTC

length: 15
size: .
V: TRBV29-1
D: .
J: TRBJ1-1
CDR3: CSVVVSVLRNTEAFF
DNA: TGCAGCGTTGTCGTCAGTGTCTTAAGGAACACTGAAGCTTTCTTT

length: 16
size: many
V: TRBV4-3
D: .
J: TRBJ2-7
CDR3: CASSQGATGSVYEQYF
DNA: TGCGCCAGCAGCCAAGGTGCGACAGGTAGTGTCTACGAGCAGTACTTC

length: 15
size: .
V: TRBV10-2
D: TRBD2
J: TRBJ2-7
CDR3: CASSDGGLLGNEQYF
DNA: TGCGCCAGCAGTGACGGGGGACTACTCGGGAACGAGCAGTACTTC

length: 15
size: .
V: TRBV11-1
D: .
J: TRBJ2-1
CDR3: CASSLGGAAYNEQFF
DNA: TGTGCCAGCAGCTTAGGCGGGGCCGCCTACAATGAGCAGTTCTTC

length: 16
size: .
V: TRBV24-1
D: .
J: TRBJ2-5
CDR3: CATSDLGRGIQETQYF
DNA: TGTGCCACCAGTGATTTGGGGAGGGGGATCCAAGAGACCCAGTACTTC

length: 15
size: .
V: TRBV29-1
D: .
J: TRBJ1-2
CDR3: CSVEGSQGKNYGYTF
DNA: TGCAGCGTTGAAGGCTCACAGGGAAAAAACTATGGCTACACCTTC

length: 13
size: many
V: TRBV29-1
D: .
J: TRBJ1-4
CDR3: CSPEGLTNEKLFF
DNA: TGCAGCCCTGAAGGGTTGACTAATGAAAAACTGTTTTTT

length: 16
size: .
V: TRBV9
D: TRBD1
J: TRBJ1-2
CDR3: CASSVRGQGGVSGYTF
DNA: TGTGCCAGCAGCGTCAGGGGGCAGGGCGGTGTAAGTGGCTACACCTTC

length: 14
size: .
V: TRBV19
D: .
J: TRBJ2-6
CDR3: CASSRASGANVLTF
DNA: TGTGCCAGTAGTCGGGCCTCTGGGGCCAACGTCCTGACTTTC

length: 14
size: .
V: TRBV20-1
D: .
J: TRBJ1-4
CDR3: CSASPDSHCGKLFF
DNA: TGCAGTGCTAGTCCGGACAGCCATTGTGGAAAACTGTTTTTT

length: 17
size: many
V: TRBV5-4
D: TRBD1
J: TRBJ1-5
CDR3: CASSSDRGDFSNQPQHF
DNA: TGTGCCAGCAGCTCGGACAGGGGGGACTTTAGCAATCAGCCCCAGCATTTT

length: 15
size: .
V: TRBV10-3
D: TRBD1
J: TRBJ1-3
CDR3: CAISDLMGQGGTIYF
DNA: TGTGCCATCAGTGACCTCATGGGACAGGGAGGCACCATATATTTT

length: 17
size: .
V: TRBV15
D: TRBD1
J: TRBJ2-2
CDR3: CATGSTGTGYNTGELFF
DNA: TGTGCCACCGGATCTACCGGGACAGGATATAACACCGGGGAGCTGTTTTTT

length: 14
size: few
V: TRBV24-1
D: .
J: TRBJ1-1
CDR3: CATSDTGRNTEAFF
DNA: TGTGCCACCAGTGATACCGGACGGAACACTGAAGCTTTCTTT

length: 13
size: .
V: TRBV7-2
D: .
J: TRBJ1-6
CDR3: CASSLKTNSPLHF
DNA: TGTGCCAGCAGCTTAAAAACGAACTCACCCCTCCACTTT

length: 12
size: .
V: TRBV29-1
D: TRBD1
J: TRBJ1-2
CDR3: CSVDSGGYGYTF
DNA: TGCAGCGTTGACTCAGGGGGCTATGGCTACACCTTC

length: 12
size: .
V: TRBV7-6
D: TRBD1
J: TRBJ1-1
CDR3: CASSLERGRAFF
DNA: TGTGCCAGCAGCTTAGAGAGGGGGCGAGCTTTCTTT

length: 13
size: once
V: TRBV7-6
D: .
J: TRBJ1-2
CDR3: CASSLAGTSGNTF
DNA: TGTGCCAGCAGCTTGGCGGGCACTTCCGGAAACACCTTC

length: 13
size: .
V: TRBV25-1
D: .
J: TRBJ2-1
CDR3: CASGITQYNEQFF
DNA: TGTGCCAGCGGGATCACACAATACAATGAGCAGTTCTTC

length: 11
size: .
V: TRBV7-9
D: .
J: TRBJ1-2
CDR3: CASSSPDGYTF
DNA: TGTGCCAGCAGCTCACCGGATGGCTACACCTTC

length: 14
size: .
V: TRBV10-3
D: TRBD1
J: TRBJ1-6
CDR3: CAISPGQAESPLHF
DNA: TGTGCCATCAGTCCGGGACAGGCGGAATCACCCCTCCACTTT

length: 17
size: many
V: TRBV5-4
D: .
J: TRBJ2-5
CDR3: CASSSYPFSGDQETQYF
DNA: TGTGCCAGCAGCTCATACCCTTTCTCAGGGGACCAAGAGACCCAGTACTTC

length: 13
size: .
V: TRBV7-7
D: .
J: TRBJ2-7
CDR3: CASSPGVTYEQYF
DNA: TGTGCCAGCAGCCCCGGGGTTACCTACGAGCAGTACTTC